These T cell receptor beta chains were read from a single sample in a study of monozygotic twins with inflammatory bowel disease. TCRdb reprocessed the 5' RACE reads, with one entry per CDR3 protein and no DNA. Its table lists about 450,000 distinct CDR3 sequences. Sequencing used blood. The receptor source for this set is a human donor with ulcerative colitis or Crohn's disease, or a healthy co-twin of an affected twin (not recorded which). Each CDR3 is given with its conserved first and last residue.

TRBV20-1	TRBJ2-3	CSAQIADTQYF
TRBV28	TRBJ2-2	CASKTLTGELFF
TRBV7-2	TRBJ2-1	CASSPDTSGSGNEQFF
TRBV5-1	TRBJ2-3	CASSLRPDSTDTQYF
TRBV5-5	TRBJ2-2	CASSFRLAGVTGELFF
TRBV24-1	TRBJ1-2	CATSASPDRDNGYTF
TRBV7-2	TRBJ2-7	CASSLAHTSGSYEQYF
TRBV29-1	TRBJ2-6	CSVAAGQGANVLTF
TRBV5-1	TRBJ2-2	CASSLQGGSGELFF
TRBV11-2	TRBJ1-1	CASSPGPHRGTEAFF
TRBV25-1	TRBJ2-2	CASSERQVGELFF
TRBV24-1	TRBJ2-5	CATSDFGAGGKETQYF